A selection of T cell receptor beta chains follows, all from one sample in a study of CD8+ T cells in alopecia areata. TCRdb's copy holds only in-frame clones and misses some; the assay was immunoSEQ multiplex PCR. The sample records roughly 150,000 clones, around 50% being singletons. The source material was CD4+ T cells sorted from blood, sampled at week 0. The receptors here all came from a human donor with alopecia areata. Each CDR3 is given with its conserved first and last residue. The order of the fields is V gene, J gene, CDR3 protein.

>TRBV13|TRBJ2-5
CASSLMTAGETQYF
>TRBV5-4|TRBJ1-5
CASSLDVRNPQHF
>TRBV30|TRBJ2-5
CAWSEGGETQYF
>TRBV25-1|TRBJ2-7
CASSEPGGASTRDYEQYF
>TRBV10-3|TRBJ1-1
CAISGDRVTFF
>TRBV11-2|TRBJ2-1
CASSPAKRSSYNEQFF
>TRBV5-1|TRBJ1-1
CASSLDPGTPNTEAFF
>TRBV2|TRBJ1-5
CASSTDGIGQPQHF
>TRBV29-1|TRBJ1-1
CSVPTQGVDTEAFF
>TRBV29-1|TRBJ2-5
CSVQGLGETQYF
>TRBV4-2|TRBJ2-1
CASSQEPSGGAVNEQFF
>TRBV5-1|TRBJ2-7
CASSLDPMSGQYF
>TRBV15|TRBJ1-2
CATSRAPTGGYTF
>TRBV30|TRBJ1-2
CASWTGVLMRGYTF
>TRBV28|TRBJ2-7
CASSLELLYEQYF
>TRBV7-9|TRBJ1-6
CATPLADTTYNSPLHF
>TRBV10-3|TRBJ2-3
CAISEPSTDTQYF
>TRBV27|TRBJ2-7
CASSLRQGSYEQYF
>TRBV14|TRBJ1-1
CASSAPANTEAFF
>TRBV5-1|TRBJ2-7
CASSLGDQGAYEQYF
>TRBV4-3|TRBJ1-1
CASSRQGVNTEAFF
>TRBV6-5|TRBJ2-7
CASSYDPGQVNHEQYF
>TRBV4-3|TRBJ1-6
CASSQEPGGPSPLHF